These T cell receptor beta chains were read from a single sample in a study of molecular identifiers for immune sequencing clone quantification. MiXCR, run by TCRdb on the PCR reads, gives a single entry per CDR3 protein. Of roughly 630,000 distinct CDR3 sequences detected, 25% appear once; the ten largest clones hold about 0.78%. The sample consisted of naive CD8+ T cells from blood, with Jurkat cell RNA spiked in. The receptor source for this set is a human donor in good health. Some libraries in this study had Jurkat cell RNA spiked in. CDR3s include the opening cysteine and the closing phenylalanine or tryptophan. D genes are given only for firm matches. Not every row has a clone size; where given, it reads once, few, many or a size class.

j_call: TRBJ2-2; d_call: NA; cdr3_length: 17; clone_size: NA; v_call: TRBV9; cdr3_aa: CTSSVGLSKPNTGELFF; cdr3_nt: TGTACCAGCAGCGTTGGTTTATCAAAGCCTAACACCGGGGAGCTGTTTTTT
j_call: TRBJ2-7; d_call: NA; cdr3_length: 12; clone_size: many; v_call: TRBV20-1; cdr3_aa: CSARDTPYEQYF; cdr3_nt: TGCAGTGCTAGGGACACCCCCTACGAGCAGTACTTC
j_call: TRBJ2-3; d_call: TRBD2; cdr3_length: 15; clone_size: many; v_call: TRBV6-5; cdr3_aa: CASSSGTSLANTQYF; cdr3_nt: TGTGCCAGCAGTTCAGGGACTAGCTTGGCAAATACGCAGTATTTT
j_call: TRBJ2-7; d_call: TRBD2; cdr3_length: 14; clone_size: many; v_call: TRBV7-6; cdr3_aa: CASSPGTSGDEQYF; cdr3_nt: TGTGCCAGCAGCCCCGGGACTAGCGGGGACGAGCAGTACTTC
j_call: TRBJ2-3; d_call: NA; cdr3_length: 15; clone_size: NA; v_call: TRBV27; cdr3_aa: CASSPKVSSTDTQYF; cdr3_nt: TGTGCCAGCAGTCCTAAGGTTTCTAGCACAGATACGCAGTATTTT
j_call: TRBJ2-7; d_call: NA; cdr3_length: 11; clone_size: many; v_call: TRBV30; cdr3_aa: CAWSTPVEQYF; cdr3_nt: TGTGCCTGGAGTACCCCTGTAGAGCAGTACTTC
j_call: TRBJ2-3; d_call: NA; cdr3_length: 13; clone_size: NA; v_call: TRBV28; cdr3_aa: CASSSANVDTQYF; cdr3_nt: TGTGCCAGCAGTTCCGCTAATGTGGATACGCAGTATTTT
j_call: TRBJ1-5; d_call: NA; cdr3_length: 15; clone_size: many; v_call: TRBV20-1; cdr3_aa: CSARAEGGGNQPQHF; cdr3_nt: TGCAGTGCTAGAGCGGAGGGAGGAGGCAATCAGCCCCAGCATTTT
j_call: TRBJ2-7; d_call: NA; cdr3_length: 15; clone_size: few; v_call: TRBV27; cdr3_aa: CASMSGRYWKDEQYF; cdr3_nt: TGTGCCAGCATGTCTGGGCGTTATTGGAAGGACGAGCAGTACTTC
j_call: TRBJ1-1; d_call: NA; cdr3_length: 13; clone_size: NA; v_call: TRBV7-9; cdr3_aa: CAGSLAPNTEAFF; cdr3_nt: TGTGCCGGCAGCTTAGCCCCGAACACTGAAGCTTTCTTT
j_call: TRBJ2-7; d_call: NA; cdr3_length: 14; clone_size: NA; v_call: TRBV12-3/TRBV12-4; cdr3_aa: CACSLGDTGYEQYF; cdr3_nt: TGTGCCTGCAGTTTAGGGGACACAGGCTACGAGCAGTACTTC
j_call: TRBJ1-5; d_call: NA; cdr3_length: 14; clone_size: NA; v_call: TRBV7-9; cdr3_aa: CASSSSTSNQPQHF; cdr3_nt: TGTGCCAGCAGCTCTTCCACTAGCAATCAGCCCCAGCATTTT
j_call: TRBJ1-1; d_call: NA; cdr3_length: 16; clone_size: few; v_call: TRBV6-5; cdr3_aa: CASSPPRTAMNTEAFF; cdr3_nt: TGTGCCAGCAGCCCACCCCGGACGGCCATGAACACTGAAGCTTTCTTT
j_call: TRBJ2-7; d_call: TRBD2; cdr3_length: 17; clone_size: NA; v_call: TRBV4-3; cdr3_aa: CASSQDRHGLAGGEQYF; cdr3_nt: TGCGCCAGCAGCCAAGATAGGCACGGACTAGCGGGAGGCGAGCAGTACTTC
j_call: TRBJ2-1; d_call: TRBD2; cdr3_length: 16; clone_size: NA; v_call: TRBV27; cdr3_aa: CASTVLAGGPYNEQFF; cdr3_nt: TGTGCCAGCACCGTACTAGCGGGAGGGCCCTACAATGAGCAGTTCTTC
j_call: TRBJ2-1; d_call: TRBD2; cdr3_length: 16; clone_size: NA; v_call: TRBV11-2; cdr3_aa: CASSSLREGAYNEQFF; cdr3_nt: TGTGCCAGCAGCTCACTGCGGGAGGGCGCCTACAATGAGCAGTTCTTC
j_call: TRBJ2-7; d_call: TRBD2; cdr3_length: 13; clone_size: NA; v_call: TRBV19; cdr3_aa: CASTSGGTYEQYF; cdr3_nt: TGTGCCAGCACTAGCGGGGGGACGTACGAGCAGTACTTC
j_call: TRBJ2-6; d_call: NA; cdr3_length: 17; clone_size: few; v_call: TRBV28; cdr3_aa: CASSFGQKLSGANVLTF; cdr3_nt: TGTGCCAGCAGTTTTGGACAGAAGCTCTCTGGGGCCAACGTCCTGACTTTC
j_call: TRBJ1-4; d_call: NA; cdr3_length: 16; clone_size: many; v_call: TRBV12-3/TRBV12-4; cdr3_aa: CASSPSLTDFGEKLFF; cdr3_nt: TGTGCCAGCAGTCCCTCCCTAACAGACTTCGGTGAAAAACTGTTTTTT
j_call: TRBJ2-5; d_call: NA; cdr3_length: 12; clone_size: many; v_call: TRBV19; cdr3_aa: CASGGNQETQYF; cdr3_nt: TGTGCCAGTGGGGGTAACCAAGAGACCCAGTACTTC
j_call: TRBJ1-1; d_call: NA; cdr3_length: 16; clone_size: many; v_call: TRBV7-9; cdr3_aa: CASSTRRESLHLEAFF; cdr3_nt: TGTGCCAGCAGCACACGCAGGGAGAGTCTGCATCTTGAAGCTTTCTTT
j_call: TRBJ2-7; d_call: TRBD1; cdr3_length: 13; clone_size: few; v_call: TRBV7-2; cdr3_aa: CASSVQGAGEQYF; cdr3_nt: TGTGCCAGCAGCGTACAGGGGGCTGGCGAGCAGTACTTC
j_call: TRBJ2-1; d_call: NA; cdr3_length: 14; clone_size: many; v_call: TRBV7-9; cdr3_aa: CASSLTGSYNEQFF; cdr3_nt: TGTGCCAGCAGCTTAACGGGGTCCTACAATGAGCAGTTCTTC
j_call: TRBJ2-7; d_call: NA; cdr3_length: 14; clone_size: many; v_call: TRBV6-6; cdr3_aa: CASSRRGADYEQYF; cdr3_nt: TGTGCCAGCAGTAGACGGGGGGCGGACTACGAGCAGTACTTC
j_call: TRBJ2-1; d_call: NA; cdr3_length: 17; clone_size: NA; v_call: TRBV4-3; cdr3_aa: CASSQDWVVHSYNEQFF; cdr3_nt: TGCGCCAGCAGCCAAGATTGGGTAGTTCACTCCTACAATGAGCAGTTCTTC
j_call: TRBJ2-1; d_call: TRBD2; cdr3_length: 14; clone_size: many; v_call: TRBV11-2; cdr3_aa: CASGGLADYNEQFF; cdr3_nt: TGTGCCAGCGGGGGACTAGCGGATTACAATGAGCAGTTCTTC
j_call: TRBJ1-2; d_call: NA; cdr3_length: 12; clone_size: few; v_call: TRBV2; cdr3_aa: CASAPTAYGYTF; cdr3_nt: TGTGCCAGCGCGCCGACTGCCTATGGCTACACCTTC
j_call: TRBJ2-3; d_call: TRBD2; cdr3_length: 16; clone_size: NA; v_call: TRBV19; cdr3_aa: CASSLGGGASRDTQYF; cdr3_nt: TGTGCCAGTAGCCTAGGCGGGGGGGCCTCCCGAGATACGCAGTATTTT
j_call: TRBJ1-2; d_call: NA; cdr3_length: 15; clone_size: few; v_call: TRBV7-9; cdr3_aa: CASSPIPTANYGYTF; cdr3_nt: TGTGCCAGCAGCCCCATACCCACTGCTAACTATGGCTACACCTTC
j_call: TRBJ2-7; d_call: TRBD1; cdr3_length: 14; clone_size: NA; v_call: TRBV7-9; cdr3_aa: CASGLEQGTYEQYF; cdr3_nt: TGTGCCAGCGGCTTAGAACAGGGGACCTACGAGCAGTACTTC
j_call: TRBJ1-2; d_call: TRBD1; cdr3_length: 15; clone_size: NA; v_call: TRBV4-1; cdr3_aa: CASSQEDRENYGYTF; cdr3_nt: TGCGCCAGCAGCCAAGAAGACAGGGAAAACTATGGCTACACCTTC
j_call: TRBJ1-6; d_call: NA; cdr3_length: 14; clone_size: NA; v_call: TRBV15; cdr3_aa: CATSREGVGSPLHF; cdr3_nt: TGTGCCACCAGCAGAGAGGGCGTGGGCTCACCCCTCCACTTT
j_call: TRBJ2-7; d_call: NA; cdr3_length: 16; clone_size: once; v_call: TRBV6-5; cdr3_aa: CASSLTSRDESYKQYF; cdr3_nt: TGTGCCAGCAGTTTAACATCCCGGGACGAGTCCTACAAGCAGTACTTC
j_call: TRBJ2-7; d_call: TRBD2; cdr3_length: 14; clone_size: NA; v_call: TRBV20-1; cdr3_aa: CSAQLAAHSYEQYF; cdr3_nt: TGCAGTGCTCAACTAGCGGCCCACTCCTACGAGCAGTACTTC
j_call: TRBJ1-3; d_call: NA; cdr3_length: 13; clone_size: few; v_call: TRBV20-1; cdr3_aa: CSARVDSGNTIYF; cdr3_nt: TGCAGTGCTAGGGTGGATTCTGGAAACACCATATATTTT
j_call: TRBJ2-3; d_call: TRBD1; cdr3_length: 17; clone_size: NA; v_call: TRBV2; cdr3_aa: CASSSTGAEFFTDTQYF; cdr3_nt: TGTGCCAGCTCCTCAACAGGGGCAGAGTTTTTCACAGATACGCAGTATTTT
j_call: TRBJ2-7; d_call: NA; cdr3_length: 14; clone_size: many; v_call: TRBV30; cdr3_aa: CAWSVLGVVDEQYF; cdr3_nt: TGTGCCTGGAGTGTACTTGGGGTTGTGGACGAGCAGTACTTC
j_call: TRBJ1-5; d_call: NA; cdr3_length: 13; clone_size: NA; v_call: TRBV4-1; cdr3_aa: CASSHGPSQPQHF; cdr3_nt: TGCGCCAGCAGCCACGGACCGAGTCAGCCCCAGCATTTT
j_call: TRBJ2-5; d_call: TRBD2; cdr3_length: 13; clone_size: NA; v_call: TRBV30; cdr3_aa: CAWLAGDFETQYF; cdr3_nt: TGTGCCTGGTTAGCGGGAGATTTTGAGACCCAGTACTTC
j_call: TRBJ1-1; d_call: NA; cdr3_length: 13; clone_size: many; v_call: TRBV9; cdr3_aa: CASSVAGLDEAFF; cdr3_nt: TGTGCCAGCAGCGTAGCAGGGCTTGATGAAGCTTTCTTT
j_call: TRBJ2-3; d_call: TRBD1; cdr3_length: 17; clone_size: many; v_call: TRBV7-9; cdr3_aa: CASSSHGRTGGTDTQYF; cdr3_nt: TGTGCCAGCAGCTCGCATGGGAGGACAGGGGGCACAGATACGCAGTATTTT
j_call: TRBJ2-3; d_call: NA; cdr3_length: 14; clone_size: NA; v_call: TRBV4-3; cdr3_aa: CASSQGQRSDTQYF; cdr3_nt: TGCGCCAGCAGCCAAGGGCAGAGGTCAGATACGCAGTATTTT
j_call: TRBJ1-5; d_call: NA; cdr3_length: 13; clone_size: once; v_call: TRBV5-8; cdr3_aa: CAGTDSRNQPQHF; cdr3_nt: TGTGCCGGCACGGACAGCCGCAATCAGCCCCAGCATTTT
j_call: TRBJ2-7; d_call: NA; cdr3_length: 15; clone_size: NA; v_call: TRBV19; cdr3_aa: CASSTTDTSSYEQYF; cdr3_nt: TGTGCCAGTAGTACAACGGACACGAGCTCCTACGAGCAGTACTTC
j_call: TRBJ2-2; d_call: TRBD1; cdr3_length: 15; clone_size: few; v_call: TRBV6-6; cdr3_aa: CASSYRTGASGELFF; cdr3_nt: TGTGCCAGCAGTTACAGGACAGGGGCGAGCGGGGAGCTGTTTTTT
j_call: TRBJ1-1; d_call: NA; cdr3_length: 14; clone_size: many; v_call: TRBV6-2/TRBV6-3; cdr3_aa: CASSYSKLSTEAFF; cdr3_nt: TGTGCCAGCAGTTACTCGAAGCTGAGCACTGAAGCTTTCTTT
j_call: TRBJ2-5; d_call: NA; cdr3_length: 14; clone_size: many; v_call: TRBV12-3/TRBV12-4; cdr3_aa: CASSGWKPKETQYF; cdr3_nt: TGTGCCAGCAGCGGATGGAAGCCTAAAGAGACCCAGTACTTC
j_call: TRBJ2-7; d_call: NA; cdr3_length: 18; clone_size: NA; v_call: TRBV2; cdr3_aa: CASSDAELFRSHEYEQYF; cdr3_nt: TGTGCCAGCAGTGACGCCGAGCTATTCAGGAGTCATGAATACGAGCAGTACTTC
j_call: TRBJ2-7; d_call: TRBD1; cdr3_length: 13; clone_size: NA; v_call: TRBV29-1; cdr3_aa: CSVTGTDNYEQYF; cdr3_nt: TGCAGCGTAACCGGGACAGACAACTACGAGCAGTACTTC
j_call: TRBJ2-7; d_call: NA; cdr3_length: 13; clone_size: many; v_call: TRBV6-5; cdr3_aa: CASKSGNSYEQYF; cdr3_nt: TGTGCCAGTAAGTCGGGAAACTCCTACGAGCAGTACTTC